Sequencing of this TCR beta chain was carried out in a study of CD8 T cells in Susac syndrome (dated by TCRdb to between 2019 and 2020). The study in broad terms: The study used repertoire sequencing to test whether antigen drove CD8+ T cell activation and differentiation in Susac syndrome.

As to this clonotype: Its binding antigen is unknown. Base quality data are lacking; no much larger clone is found one base away.

Overall results and qualifications from the work: The study acknowledged that relatively few individuals were included in the TCR sequencing and HLA analysis.

Peripheral blood CD8+ and CD4+ T cells from healthy donors, Susac syndrome patients and multiple sclerosis patients were profiled using high-throughput TCR beta sequencing. The multiple sclerosis controls were treatment-naive patients whose relapsing-remitting disease, either stable or active, fulfilled the revised McDonald criteria. CD8+ TEMRA cells were enriched by FACS, while bulk CD8+ and CD4+ T cells were purified by magnetic negative isolation. Blood was collected in EDTA tubes and processed within 24 hours, with PBMCs isolated through density gradient centrifugation. PBMCs intended for TCR sequencing were frozen in liquid nitrogen and were later thawed in a 37 degrees C water bath. The sorted or isolated CD4+, CD8+ and CD8+ TEMRA cells had a purity of 90% or higher. RNA was extracted with the RNeasy kit and roughly 0.5 to 1 ug was reverse transcribed using random hexamers. TCR beta CDR3 regions were amplified with the immunoSEQ multiplex PCR assay covering 54 Vbeta and 13 Jbeta segments. To correct PCR amplification bias, a synthetic template baseline was used for both primer optimization and computational correction. The source study handled its data this way. Reads were assigned to V, D and J genes according to IMGT and analyzed in immunoSEQ Analyzer, with only productive sequences retained. Clonality was computed as one minus Shannon entropy normalized by log2 of the number of productive unique sequences. For each patient and control, public and private clones were evaluated among the 100 most prevalent clones. Clones were defined as Susac-specific if absent from the healthy and MS cohorts, from around 1,000 published viral clones and from other ImmuneACCESS disease sequences. TCRdb handled the public reads itself, with Q25 trimming in fastp and clone calling in MiXCR, and kept productive beta chains. Each CDR3 protein appears once, grouped with its most common genes and DNA. In this record, the V and J calls reflect TCRdb's handling and not the investigators' own analysis. The sample includes a few hundred thousand distinct CDR3 sequences, with about 91% observed a single time. The ten largest clonotypes hold about 0.063% of the sample.

Measured from the cysteine to the phenylalanine, the CDR3 is 14 residues long. The entry retains the CDR3 DNA only, 42 bases that are in frame from base 1. V is cut by 3 bases and J by 5 bases, and the space between the germline ends is 14 bases. The source is a human donor with multiple sclerosis. The V and J genes are TRBV12-3 or TRBV12-4 and TRBJ2-7; the D element might be TRBD1 or TRBD2, as each aligns at 5 bases. Sequenced material: CD4+ T cells from PBMCs. This receptor has the CDR3 CASSLPGPVHEQYF. The base sequence is TGTGCCAGCAGTTTGCCGGGACCCGTGCACGAGCAGTACTTC.